This TCR beta chain emerged from a study of blood T cell repertoires in COVID-19. Study-level background: Researchers got acute and convalescent COVID-19 samples from the United States, Italy and Spain.

The V end lost 6 bases, the J end lost 6 bases, and 15 bases lay between the germline ends. Germline V gene lookup returns CDR1 KGHSH and CDR2 LQKENI. The CDR3 is 15 residues long. Generated by immunoSEQ multiplex PCR, the TCRdb table keeps only in-frame clones and is missing some. This table holds just over 300,000 clones, around 85% found once. The sample comprised PBMCs or T cells enriched from blood (not recorded which). This TCR was sampled from a man in his thirties or forties who had recovered from COVID-19. V gene TRBV18 combines with J gene TRBJ1-6; D gene ambiguous. Here the CDR3 reads CASSPGAGSNSPLHF. The CDR3 nucleotides are TGTGCCAGCTCCCCGGGAGCGGGGAGTAATTCACCCCTCCACTTT.